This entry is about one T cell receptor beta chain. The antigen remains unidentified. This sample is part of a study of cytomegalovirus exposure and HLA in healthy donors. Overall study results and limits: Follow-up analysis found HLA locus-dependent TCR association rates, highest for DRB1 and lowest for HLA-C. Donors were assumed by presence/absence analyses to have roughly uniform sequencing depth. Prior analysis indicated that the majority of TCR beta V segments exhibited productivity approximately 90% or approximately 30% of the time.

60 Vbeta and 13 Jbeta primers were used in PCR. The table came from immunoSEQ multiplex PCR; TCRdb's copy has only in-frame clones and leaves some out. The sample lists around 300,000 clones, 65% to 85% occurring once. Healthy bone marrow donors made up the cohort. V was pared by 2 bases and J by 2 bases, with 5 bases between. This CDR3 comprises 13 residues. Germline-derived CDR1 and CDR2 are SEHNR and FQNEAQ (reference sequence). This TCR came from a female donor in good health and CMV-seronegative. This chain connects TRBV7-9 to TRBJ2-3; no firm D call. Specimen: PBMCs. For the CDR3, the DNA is TGTGCCAGCAGCTTATTTCACACAGATACGCAGTATTTT. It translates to CASSLFHTDTQYF. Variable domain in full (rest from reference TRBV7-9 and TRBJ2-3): DTGVSQNPRHKITKRGQNVTFRCDPISEHNRLYWYRQTLGQGPEFLTYFQNEAQLEKSRLLSDRFSAERPKGSFSTLEIQRTEQGDSAMYLCASSLFHTDTQYFGPGTRLTVL.